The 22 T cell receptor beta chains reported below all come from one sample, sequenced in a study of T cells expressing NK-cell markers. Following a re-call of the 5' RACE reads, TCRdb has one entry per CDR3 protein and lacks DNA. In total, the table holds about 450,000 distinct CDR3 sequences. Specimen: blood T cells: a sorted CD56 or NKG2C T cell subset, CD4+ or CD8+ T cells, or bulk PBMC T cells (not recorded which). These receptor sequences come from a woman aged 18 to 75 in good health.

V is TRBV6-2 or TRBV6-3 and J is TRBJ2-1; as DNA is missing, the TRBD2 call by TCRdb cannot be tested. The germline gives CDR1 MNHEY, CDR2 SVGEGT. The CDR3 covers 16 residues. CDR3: CASSYSRAGGQNEQFF.

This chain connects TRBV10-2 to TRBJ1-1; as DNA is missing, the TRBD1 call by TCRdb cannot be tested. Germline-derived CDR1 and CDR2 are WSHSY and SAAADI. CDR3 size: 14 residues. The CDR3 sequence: CASNEAGGNTEAFF.

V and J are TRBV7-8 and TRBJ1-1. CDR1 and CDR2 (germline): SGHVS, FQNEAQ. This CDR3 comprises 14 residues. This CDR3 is CASSGVGFYTEAFF.

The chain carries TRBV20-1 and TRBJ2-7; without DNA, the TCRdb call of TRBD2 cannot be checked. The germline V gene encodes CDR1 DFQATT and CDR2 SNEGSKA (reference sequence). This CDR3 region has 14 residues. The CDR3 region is CSARVGLAGEKQYF.

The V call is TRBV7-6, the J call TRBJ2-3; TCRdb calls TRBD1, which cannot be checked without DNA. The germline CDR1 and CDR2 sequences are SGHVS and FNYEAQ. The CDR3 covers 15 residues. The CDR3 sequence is CASSLAPGSTDTQYF. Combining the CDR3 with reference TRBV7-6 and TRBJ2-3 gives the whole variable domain GAGVSQSPRYKVTKRGQDVALRCDPISGHVSLYWYRQALGQGPEFLTYFNYEAQQDKSGLPNDRFSAERPEGSISTLTIQRTEQRDSAMYRCASSLAPGSTDTQYFGPGTRLTVL.

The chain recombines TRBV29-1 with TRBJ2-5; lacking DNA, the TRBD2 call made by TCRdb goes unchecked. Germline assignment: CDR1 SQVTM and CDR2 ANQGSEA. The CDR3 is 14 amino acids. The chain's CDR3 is CSVWLAGGRETQYF.

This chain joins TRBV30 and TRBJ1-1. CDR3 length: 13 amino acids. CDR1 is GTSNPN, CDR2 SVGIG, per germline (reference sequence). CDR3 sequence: CAWRVWVWTEAFF.

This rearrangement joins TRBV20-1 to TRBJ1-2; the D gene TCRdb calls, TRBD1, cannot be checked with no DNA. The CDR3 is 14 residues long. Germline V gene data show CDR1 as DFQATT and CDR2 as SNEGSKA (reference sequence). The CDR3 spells CSARRDTTYYGYTF.

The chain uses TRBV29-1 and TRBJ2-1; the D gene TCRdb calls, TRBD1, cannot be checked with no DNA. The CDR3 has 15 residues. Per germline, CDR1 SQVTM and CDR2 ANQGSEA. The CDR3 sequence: CSVQGQPAYYNEQFF.

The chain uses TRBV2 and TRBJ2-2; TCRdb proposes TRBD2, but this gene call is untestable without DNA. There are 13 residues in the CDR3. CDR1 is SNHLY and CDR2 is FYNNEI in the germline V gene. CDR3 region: CAQQIAGTGELFF. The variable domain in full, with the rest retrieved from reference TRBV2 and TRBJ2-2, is EPEVTQTPSHQVTQMGQEVILRCVPISNHLYFYWYRQILGQKVEFLVSFYNNEISEKSEIFDDQFSVERPDGSNFTLKIRSTKLEDSAMYFCAQQIAGTGELFFGEGSRLTVL.

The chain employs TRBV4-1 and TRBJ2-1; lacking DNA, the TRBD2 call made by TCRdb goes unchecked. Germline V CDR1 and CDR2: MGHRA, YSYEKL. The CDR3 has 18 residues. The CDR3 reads CASSHLTSGGAPYNEQFF.

CDR3 protein: CASSIRSPDTQYF. The chain couples TRBV6-5 to TRBJ2-3. This CDR3 contains 13 residues. Germline V gene lookup returns CDR1 MNHEY and CDR2 SVGAGI.

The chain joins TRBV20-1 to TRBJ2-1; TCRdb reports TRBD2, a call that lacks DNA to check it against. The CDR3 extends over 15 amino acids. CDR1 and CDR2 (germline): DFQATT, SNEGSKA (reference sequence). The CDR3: CSARTSFSSYNEQFF.

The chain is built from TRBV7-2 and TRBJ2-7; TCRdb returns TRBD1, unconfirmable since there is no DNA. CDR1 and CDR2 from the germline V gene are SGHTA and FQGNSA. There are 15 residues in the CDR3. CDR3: CASSLSPLSSYEQYF.

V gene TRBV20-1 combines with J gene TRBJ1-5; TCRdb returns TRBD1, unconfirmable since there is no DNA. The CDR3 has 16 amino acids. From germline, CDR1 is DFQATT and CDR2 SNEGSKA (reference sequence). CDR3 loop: CSALNGGGLDDQPQHF.

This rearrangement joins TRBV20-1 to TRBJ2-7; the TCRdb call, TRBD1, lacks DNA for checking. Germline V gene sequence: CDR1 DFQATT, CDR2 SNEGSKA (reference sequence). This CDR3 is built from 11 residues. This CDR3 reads CSATYSGPQYF.

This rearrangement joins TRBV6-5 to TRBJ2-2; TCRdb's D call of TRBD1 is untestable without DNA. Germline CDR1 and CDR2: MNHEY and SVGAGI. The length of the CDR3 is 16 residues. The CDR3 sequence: CASSYEGARSNGELFF.

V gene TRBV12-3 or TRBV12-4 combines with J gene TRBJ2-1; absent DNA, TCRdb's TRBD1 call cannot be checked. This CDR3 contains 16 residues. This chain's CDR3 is CASSLGAPRDYNEQFF.

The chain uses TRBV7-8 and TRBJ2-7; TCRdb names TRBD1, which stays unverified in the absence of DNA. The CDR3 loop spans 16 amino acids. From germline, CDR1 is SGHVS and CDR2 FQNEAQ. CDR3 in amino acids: CASSSLSGESSYEQYF.

CDR3 residues: CASSLPAGSGYGYTF. V is TRBV5-4 and J is TRBJ1-2; the TRBD1 assignment by TCRdb is unverifiable without DNA. This CDR3 region has 15 residues. Germline lookup yields CDR1 SGHNT and CDR2 YYREEE (reference sequence).

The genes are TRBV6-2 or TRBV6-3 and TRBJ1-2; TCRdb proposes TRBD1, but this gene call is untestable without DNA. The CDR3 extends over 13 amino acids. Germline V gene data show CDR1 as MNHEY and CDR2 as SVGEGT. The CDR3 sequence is CASSWGPDYGYTF.

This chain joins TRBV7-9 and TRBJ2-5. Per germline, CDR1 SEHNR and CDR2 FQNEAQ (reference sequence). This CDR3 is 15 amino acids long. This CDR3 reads CASSLGDRDQETQYF.